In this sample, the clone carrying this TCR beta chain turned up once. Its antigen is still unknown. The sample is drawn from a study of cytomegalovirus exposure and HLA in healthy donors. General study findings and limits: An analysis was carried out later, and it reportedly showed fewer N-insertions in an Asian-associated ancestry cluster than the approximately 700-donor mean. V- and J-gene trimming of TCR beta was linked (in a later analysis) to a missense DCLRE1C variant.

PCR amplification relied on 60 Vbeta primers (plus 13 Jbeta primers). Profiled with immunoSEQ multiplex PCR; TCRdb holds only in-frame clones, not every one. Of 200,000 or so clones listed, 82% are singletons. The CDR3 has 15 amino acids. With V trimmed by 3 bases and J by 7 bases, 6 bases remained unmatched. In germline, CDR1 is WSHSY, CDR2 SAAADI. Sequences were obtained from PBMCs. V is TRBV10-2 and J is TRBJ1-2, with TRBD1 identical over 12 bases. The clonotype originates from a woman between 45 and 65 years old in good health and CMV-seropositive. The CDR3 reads CASSDMGQGARGYTF. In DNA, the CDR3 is TGCGCCAGCAGTGATATGGGACAGGGGGCGCGTGGCTACACCTTC.